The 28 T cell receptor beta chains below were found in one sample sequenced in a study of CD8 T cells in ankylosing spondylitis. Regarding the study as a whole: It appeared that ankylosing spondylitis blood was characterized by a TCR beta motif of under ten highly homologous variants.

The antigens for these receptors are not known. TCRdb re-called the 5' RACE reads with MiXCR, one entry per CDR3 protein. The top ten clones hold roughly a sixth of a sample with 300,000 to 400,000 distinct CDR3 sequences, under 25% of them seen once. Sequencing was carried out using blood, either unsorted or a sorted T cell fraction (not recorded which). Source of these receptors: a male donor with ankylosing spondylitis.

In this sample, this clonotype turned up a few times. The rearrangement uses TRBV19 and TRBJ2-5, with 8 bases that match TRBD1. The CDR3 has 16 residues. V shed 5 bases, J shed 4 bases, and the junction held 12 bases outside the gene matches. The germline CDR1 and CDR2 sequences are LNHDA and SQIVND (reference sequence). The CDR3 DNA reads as TGTGCCAGTAGTTCGGACAGGGTATCGAACGGAGAGACCCAGTACTTC. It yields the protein CASSSDRVSNGETQYF.

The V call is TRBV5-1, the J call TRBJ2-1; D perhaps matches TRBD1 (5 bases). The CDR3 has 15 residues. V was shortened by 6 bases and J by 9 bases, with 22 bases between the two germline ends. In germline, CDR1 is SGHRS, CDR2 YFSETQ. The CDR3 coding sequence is TGCGCCAGCACCCCCGGCGGAGCTTTTAGGGGTGAGCAGTTCTTC. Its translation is CASTPGGAFRGEQFF.

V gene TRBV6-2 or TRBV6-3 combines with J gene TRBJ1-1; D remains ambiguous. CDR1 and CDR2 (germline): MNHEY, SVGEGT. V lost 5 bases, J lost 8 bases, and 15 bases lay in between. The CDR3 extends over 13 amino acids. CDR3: CASSRGKWQEAFF. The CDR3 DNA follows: TGTGCCAGCAGTCGGGGAAAATGGCAAGAAGCTTTCTTT.

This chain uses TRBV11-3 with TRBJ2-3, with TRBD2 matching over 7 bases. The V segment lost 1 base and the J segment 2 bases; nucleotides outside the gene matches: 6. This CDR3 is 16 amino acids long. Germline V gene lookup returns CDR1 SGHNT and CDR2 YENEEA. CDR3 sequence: CASSLGLAAYTDTQYF. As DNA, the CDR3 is TGTGCCAGCAGCTTAGGTCTAGCGGCCTACACAGATACGCAGTATTTT.

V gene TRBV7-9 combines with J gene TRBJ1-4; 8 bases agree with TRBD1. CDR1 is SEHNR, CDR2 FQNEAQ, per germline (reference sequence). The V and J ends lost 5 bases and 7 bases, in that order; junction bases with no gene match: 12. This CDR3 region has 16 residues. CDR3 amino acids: CASSPLLAGGLEKLFF. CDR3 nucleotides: TGTGCCAGCAGCCCCCTCTTGGCAGGGGGCCTTGAAAAACTGTTTTTT.

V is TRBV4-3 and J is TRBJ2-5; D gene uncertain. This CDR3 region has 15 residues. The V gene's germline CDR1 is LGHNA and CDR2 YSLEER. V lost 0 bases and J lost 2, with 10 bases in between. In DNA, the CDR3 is TGCGCCAGCAGCCAAGATTGGACCGGACAAGAGACCCAGTACTTC. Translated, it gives CASSQDWTGQETQYF.

The CDR3 sequence: CASSLAETGLTNEKLFF. DNA of the CDR3: TGCGCCAGCAGCTTGGCTGAGACAGGGCTAACTAATGAAAAACTGTTTTTT. The chain combines TRBV5-1 with TRBJ1-4; 7 bases are a match to TRBD1. The CDR3 covers 17 residues. CDR1 and CDR2 from the germline V gene are SGHRS and YFSETQ. Trimming removed 0 bases from V and 1 base from J; junction bases left unmatched: 6.

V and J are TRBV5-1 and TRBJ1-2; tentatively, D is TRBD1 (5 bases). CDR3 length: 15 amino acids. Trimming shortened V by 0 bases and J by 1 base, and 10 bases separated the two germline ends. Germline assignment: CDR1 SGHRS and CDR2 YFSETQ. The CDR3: CASSLDGTDNYGYTF. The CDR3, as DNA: TGCGCCAGCAGCTTGGATGGGACGGATAACTATGGCTACACCTTC.

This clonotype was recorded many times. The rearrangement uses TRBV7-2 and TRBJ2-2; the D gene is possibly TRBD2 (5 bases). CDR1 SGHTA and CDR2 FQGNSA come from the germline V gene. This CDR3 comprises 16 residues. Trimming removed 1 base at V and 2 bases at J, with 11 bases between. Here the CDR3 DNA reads TGTGCCAGCAGCTTAGATCCGGGGTCCAACACCGGGGAGCTGTTTTTT. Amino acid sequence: CASSLDPGSNTGELFF.

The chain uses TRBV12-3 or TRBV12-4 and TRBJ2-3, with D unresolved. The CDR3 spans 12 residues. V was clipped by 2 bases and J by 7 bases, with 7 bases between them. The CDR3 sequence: CASSLLPNTQYF. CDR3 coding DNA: TGTGCCAGCAGTTTACTGCCGAATACGCAGTATTTT.

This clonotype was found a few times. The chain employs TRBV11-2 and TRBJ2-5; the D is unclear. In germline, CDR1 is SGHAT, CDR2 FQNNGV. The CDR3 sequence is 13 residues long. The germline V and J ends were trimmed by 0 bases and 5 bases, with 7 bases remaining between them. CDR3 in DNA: TGTGCCAGCAGCTTAGAGGTGGGGGAGACCCAGTACTTC. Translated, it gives CASSLEVGETQYF.

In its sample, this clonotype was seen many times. Written as DNA, the CDR3 is TGTGCCAGCAGTTTAGGTGGGCAGAGCAATCAGCCCCAGCATTTT. It codes for CASSLGGQSNQPQHF. This rearrangement joins TRBV12-3 or TRBV12-4 to TRBJ1-5; D is undetermined. This CDR3 comprises 15 residues. The V gene lost 1 base and the J gene lost 1 base, with 8 bases spanning the gap.

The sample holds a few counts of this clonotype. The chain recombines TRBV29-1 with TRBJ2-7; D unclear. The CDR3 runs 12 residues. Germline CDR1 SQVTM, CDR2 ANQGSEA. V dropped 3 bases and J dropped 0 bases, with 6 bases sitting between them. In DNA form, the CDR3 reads TGCAGCGTTGACGGCCCCTCCTACGAGCAGTACTTC. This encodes CSVDGPSYEQYF.

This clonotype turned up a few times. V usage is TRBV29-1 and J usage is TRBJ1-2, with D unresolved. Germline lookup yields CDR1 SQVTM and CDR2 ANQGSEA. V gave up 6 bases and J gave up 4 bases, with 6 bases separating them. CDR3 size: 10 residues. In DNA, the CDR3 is TGCAGCGTCTGGAGCTATGGCTACACCTTC. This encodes CSVWSYGYTF.

The CDR3 coding sequence is TGTGCCAGCAGCGTAGTTGAGAGTGAGCAGTTCTTC. Translated, it gives CASSVVESEQFF. This chain uses TRBV9 with TRBJ2-1; the D is unclear. The CDR3 length is 12 residues. CDR1 and CDR2 from the germline V gene are SGDLS and YYNGEE. The germline V and J ends were trimmed by 0 bases and 9 bases, with 7 bases remaining between them. Using reference TRBV9 and TRBJ2-1 for the parts outside the CDR3, the full variable domain is DSGVTQTPKHLITATGQRVTLRCSPRSGDLSVYWYQQSLDQGLQFLIQYYNGEERAKGNILERFSAQQFPDLHSELNLSSLELGDSALYFCASSVVESEQFFGPGTRLTVL.

The DNA for the CDR3 is TGTGCCAGCAGCTTACGGTCTAGCGGGTGGATGGACCCGACAGATACGCAGTATTTT. Amino acids: CASSLRSSGWMDPTDTQYF. The chain has TRBV11-2 and TRBJ2-3; TRBD2 matches 8 bases. Looked up from germline, CDR1 is SGHAT and CDR2 is FQNNGV. CDR3 length: 19 amino acids. V trimming: 2 bases; J trimming: 3 bases; junction bases outside the gene matches: 16.

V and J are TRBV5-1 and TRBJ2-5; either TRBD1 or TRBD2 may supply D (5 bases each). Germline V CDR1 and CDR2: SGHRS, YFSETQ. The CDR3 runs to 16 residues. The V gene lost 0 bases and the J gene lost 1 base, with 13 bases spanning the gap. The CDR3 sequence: CASSLASGQGQETQYF. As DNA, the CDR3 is TGCGCCAGCAGCTTGGCCTCGGGGCAGGGCCAAGAGACCCAGTACTTC.

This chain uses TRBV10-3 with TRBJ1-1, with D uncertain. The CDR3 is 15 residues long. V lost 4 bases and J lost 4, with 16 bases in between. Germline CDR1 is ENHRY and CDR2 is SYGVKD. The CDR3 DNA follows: TGTGCCATCAGTGCGACGACGGTAAGCGGCACTGAAGCTTTCTTT. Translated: CAISATTVSGTEAFF.

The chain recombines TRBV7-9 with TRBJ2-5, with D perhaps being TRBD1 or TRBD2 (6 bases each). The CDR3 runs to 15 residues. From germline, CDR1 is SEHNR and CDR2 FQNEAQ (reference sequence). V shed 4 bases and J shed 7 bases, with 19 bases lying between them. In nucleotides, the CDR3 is TGTGCCAGCAGCTCGGACCCGAGAGGGGGGTTGACCCAGTACTTC. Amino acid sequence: CASSSDPRGGLTQYF.

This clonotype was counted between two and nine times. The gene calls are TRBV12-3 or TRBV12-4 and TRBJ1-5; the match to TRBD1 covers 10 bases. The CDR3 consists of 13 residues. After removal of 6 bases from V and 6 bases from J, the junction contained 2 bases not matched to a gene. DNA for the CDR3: TGTGCCAGCAGAGGACAGGGGGGTCAGCCCCAGCATTTT. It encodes CASRGQGGQPQHF.

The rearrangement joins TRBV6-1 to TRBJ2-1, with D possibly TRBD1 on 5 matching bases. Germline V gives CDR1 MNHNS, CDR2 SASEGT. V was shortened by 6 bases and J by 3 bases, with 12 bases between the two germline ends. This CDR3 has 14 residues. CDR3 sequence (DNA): TGTGCCAGCAGCACAATACAGGTCTACAATGAGCAGTTCTTC. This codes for CASSTIQVYNEQFF.

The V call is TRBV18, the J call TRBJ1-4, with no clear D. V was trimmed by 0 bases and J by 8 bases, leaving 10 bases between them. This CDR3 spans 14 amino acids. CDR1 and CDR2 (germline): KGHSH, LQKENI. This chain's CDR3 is CASSPPPIGEKLFF. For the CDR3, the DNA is TGTGCCAGCTCACCACCCCCGATCGGCGAAAAACTGTTTTTT. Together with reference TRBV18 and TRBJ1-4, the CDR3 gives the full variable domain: NAGVMQNPRHLVRRRGQEARLRCSPMKGHSHVYWYRQLPEEGLKFMVYLQKENIIDESGMPKERFSAEFPKEGPSILRIQQVVRGDSAAYFCASSPPPIGEKLFFGSGTQLSVL.

The CDR3 protein is CASSRSGGDEQYF. CDR3 DNA: TGTGCCAGCTCCCGATCCGGGGGCGACGAGCAGTACTTC. The chain employs TRBV18 and TRBJ2-7; D may correspond to TRBD1 or TRBD2 (6 bases each). Per the germline V gene, CDR1 is KGHSH and CDR2 is LQKENI. The V and J ends lost 6 bases and 5 bases respectively, with 14 bases between them. This CDR3 contains 13 residues.

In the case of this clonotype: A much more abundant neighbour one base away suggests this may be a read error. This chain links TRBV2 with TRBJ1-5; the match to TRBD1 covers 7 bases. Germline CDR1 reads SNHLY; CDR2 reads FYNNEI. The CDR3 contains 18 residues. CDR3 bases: TGTACCAGCAGTTTATACCCCGAACGACAGGGTCGGGATCAGCCCCAGCATTTT. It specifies CTSSLYPERQGRDQPQHF. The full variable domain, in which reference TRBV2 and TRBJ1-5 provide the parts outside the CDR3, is EPEVTQTPSHQVTQMGQEVILRCVPISNHLYFYWYRQILGQKVEFLVSFYNNEISEKSEIFDDQFSVERPDGSNFTLKIRSTKLEDSAMYFCTSSLYPERQGRDQPQHFGDGTRLSIL.

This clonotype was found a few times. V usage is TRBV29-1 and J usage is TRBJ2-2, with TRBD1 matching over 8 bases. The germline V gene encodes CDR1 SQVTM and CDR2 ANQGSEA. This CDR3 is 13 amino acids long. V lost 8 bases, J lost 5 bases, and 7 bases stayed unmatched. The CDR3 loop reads CSTLRQGTGELFF. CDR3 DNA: TGCAGCACCCTACGACAGGGGACCGGGGAGCTGTTTTTT.

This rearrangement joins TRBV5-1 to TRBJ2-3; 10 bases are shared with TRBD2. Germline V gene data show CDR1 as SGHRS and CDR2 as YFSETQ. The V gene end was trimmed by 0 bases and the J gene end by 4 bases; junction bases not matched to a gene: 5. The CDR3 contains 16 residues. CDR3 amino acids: CASSLGPSGSADTQYF. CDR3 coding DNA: TGCGCCAGCAGCTTGGGGCCTAGCGGGAGTGCAGATACGCAGTATTTT.

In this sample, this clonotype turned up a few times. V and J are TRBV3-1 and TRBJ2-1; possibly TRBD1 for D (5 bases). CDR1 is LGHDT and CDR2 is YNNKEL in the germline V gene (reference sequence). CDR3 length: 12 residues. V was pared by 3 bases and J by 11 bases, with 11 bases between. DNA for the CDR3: TGTGCCAGCAGCCAGTTTGGGGCTCAGCAGTTCTTC. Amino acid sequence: CASSQFGAQQFF.

The CDR3 reads CASRLAPGEQFF. Here the CDR3 DNA reads TGTGCCAGCAGACTCGCCCCTGGGGAGCAGTTCTTC. V and J are TRBV2 and TRBJ2-1; no definite D call. This CDR3 region has 12 residues. Per the germline V gene, CDR1 is SNHLY and CDR2 is FYNNEI. Trimming left V 6 bases short and J 10 bases short, with 13 bases between.